Following are 7 T cell receptor beta chains from one sample sequenced in a study of blood T cell repertoires in COVID-19. Profiled with immunoSEQ multiplex PCR; TCRdb holds only in-frame clones, not every one. The data contain 300,000 or so clones, over 70% of them seen just once; the ten biggest clones take up roughly 1.2%. The sample comprised peripheral blood. Receptor source: a woman aged 45-59 years with acute or convalescent COVID-19.

The chain uses TRBV6-5 and TRBJ2-1, with a weak D call TRBD2 (5 bases). The CDR3 totals 14 residues. Germline-derived CDR1 and CDR2 are MNHEY and SVGAGI. V gave up 5 bases and J gave up 4 bases, with 12 bases separating them. CDR3 loop: CASSPGSSYNEQFF. The DNA for the CDR3 is TGTGCCAGCAGTCCGGGGTCGTCTTACAATGAGCAGTTCTTC.

This clone was found once. The CDR3 nucleotides read TGTGCCAGCAGCCTCAGAAACTCTGGAAACACCATATATTTT. Protein product: CASSLRNSGNTIYF. The rearrangement joins TRBV27 to TRBJ1-3; D gene uncertain. The germline V gene has CDR1 MNHEY and CDR2 SMNVEV (reference sequence). With 6 bases removed from V and 0 bases from J, the gap between germline ends came to 9 bases. The CDR3 has 14 residues.

This rearrangement joins TRBV3-1 (or the pseudogene TRBV3-2) to TRBJ2-5; D is undetermined. The length of the CDR3 is 12 residues. With 1 base removed from V and 3 bases from J, the gap between germline ends came to 3 bases. CDR1 is LGHDT and CDR2 is YNNKEL in the germline V gene (reference sequence). CDR3 sequence reads: CASSQGEETQYF. Written as DNA, the CDR3 is TGTGCCAGCAGCCAAGGAGAAGAGACCCAGTACTTC.

This clone was observed once. This chain joins TRBV27 and TRBJ1-1; tentatively, D is TRBD1 (6 bases). This CDR3 is 15 amino acids long. V lost 4 bases and J lost 4, with 16 bases in between. Germline CDR1 is MNHEY and CDR2 is SMNVEV (reference sequence). CDR3 sequence: CASSSLGGSVTEAFF. Written as DNA, the CDR3 is TGTGCCAGCAGTTCCTTAGGGGGTTCGGTCACTGAAGCTTTCTTT.

The rearrangement links TRBV5-4 to TRBJ1-2; D ambiguous. CDR3 length equals 13 residues. Per germline, CDR1 SGHNT and CDR2 YYREEE (reference sequence). Trimming cost V 0 bases and J 4 bases, with 7 bases left between them. Written as DNA, the CDR3 is TGTGCCAGCAGCTTGGGAGCTGGCTATGGCTACACCTTC. Amino acids: CASSLGAGYGYTF.

In the case of this clone: Other DNA sequences in the same sample also yield this CDR3. The gene calls are TRBV18 and TRBJ2-7, with D unresolved. The CDR3 contains 13 residues. V lost 2 bases, J lost 0 bases, and 5 bases lay in between. CDR1 is KGHSH, CDR2 LQKENI, per germline. CDR3 loop: CASSPSSSYEQYF. The CDR3 DNA reads TGTGCCAGCTCACCATCGAGCTCCTACGAGCAGTACTTC.

The V and J genes are TRBV2 and TRBJ2-5; TRBD2 is a possible D gene (6 bases). Trimming removed 3 bases at V and 0 bases at J, with 14 bases between. The CDR3 is made up of 16 amino acids. Germline V gene sequence: CDR1 SNHLY, CDR2 FYNNEI. The DNA of the CDR3 is TGTGCCAGCAGTGAGGAGGGCAGGGTGTACCAAGAGACCCAGTACTTC. Its protein is CASSEEGRVYQETQYF.